These T cell receptor beta chains were read from a single sample in a study of identical twins. Each CDR3 protein gets one entry after TCRdb re-called the 5' RACE reads with MiXCR. The data show approximately 690,000 distinct CDR3 sequences, approximately 6.1% seen once. What was sequenced was naive T cells sorted from blood. These receptors were obtained from a man between 18 and 29 years old in good health. The CDR3 runs from the conserved cysteine through the conserved F or W. A D gene is named only where the DNA matches it firmly. The listing skips clone size in some rows; elsewhere it reads once, few, many or a size class.

j_call: TRBJ2-3
clone_size: many
v_call: TRBV29-1
d_call: TRBD2
cdr3_aa: CSVLGTSGTYSTDTQYF
cdr3_nt: TGCAGCGTGCTCGGGACTAGCGGGACGTATAGCACAGATACGCAGTATTTT

j_call: TRBJ2-3
clone_size: many
v_call: TRBV7-6
d_call: TRBD1
cdr3_aa: CASSSDPNRGDTQYF
cdr3_nt: TGTGCCAGCAGCTCGGACCCTAACAGGGGGGATACGCAGTATTTT

j_call: TRBJ2-7
clone_size: many
v_call: TRBV29-1
d_call: NA
cdr3_aa: CSVATGTYEQYF
cdr3_nt: TGCAGCGTTGCTACAGGGACCTACGAGCAGTACTTC

j_call: TRBJ2-1
clone_size: few
v_call: TRBV30
d_call: NA
cdr3_aa: CAWLGLHNEQFF
cdr3_nt: TGTGCCTGGCTCGGTTTACACAATGAGCAGTTCTTC

j_call: TRBJ2-3
clone_size: NA
v_call: TRBV20-1
d_call: NA
cdr3_aa: CSASNPRRRGTYQAIADTQYF
cdr3_nt: TGCAGTGCGTCCAACCCCCGGAGGCGGGGGACATACCAAGCAATCGCAGATACGCAGTATTTT

j_call: TRBJ2-7
clone_size: few
v_call: TRBV20-1
d_call: TRBD2
cdr3_aa: CSVQKPPTSGRAYEQYF
cdr3_nt: TGCAGTGTGCAGAAACCCCCTACTAGCGGGAGGGCCTACGAGCAGTACTTC

j_call: TRBJ2-7
clone_size: many
v_call: TRBV7-2
d_call: TRBD2
cdr3_aa: CASSAPAGSSYEQYF
cdr3_nt: TGTGCCAGCAGCGCCCCAGCGGGAAGCTCCTACGAGCAGTACTTC

j_call: TRBJ2-5
clone_size: many
v_call: TRBV29-1
d_call: NA
cdr3_aa: CSVVGIGQETQYF
cdr3_nt: TGCAGCGTTGTAGGGATAGGACAAGAGACCCAGTACTTC

j_call: TRBJ1-4
clone_size: many
v_call: TRBV12-3/TRBV12-4
d_call: NA
cdr3_aa: CASSLEGEATNEKLFF
cdr3_nt: TGTGCCAGCAGTTTAGAGGGCGAAGCAACTAATGAAAAACTGTTTTTT

j_call: TRBJ2-7
clone_size: few
v_call: TRBV7-2
d_call: NA
cdr3_aa: CASSQGGGEQYF
cdr3_nt: TGTGCCAGCAGCCAGGGGGGAGGCGAGCAGTACTTC

j_call: TRBJ1-2
clone_size: NA
v_call: TRBV12-5
d_call: NA
cdr3_aa: CARGERFYGYTF
cdr3_nt: TGTGCTAGAGGGGAGCGCTTCTATGGCTACACCTTC

j_call: TRBJ2-7
clone_size: many
v_call: TRBV10-3
d_call: NA
cdr3_aa: CAIREGAGDEQYF
cdr3_nt: TGTGCCATCAGAGAGGGGGCGGGGGACGAGCAGTACTTC

j_call: TRBJ1-3
clone_size: few
v_call: TRBV29-1
d_call: TRBD1
cdr3_aa: CSVEVTGTGPGNTIYF
cdr3_nt: TGCAGCGTTGAAGTTACCGGGACAGGGCCTGGAAACACCATATATTTT

j_call: TRBJ2-7
clone_size: many
v_call: TRBV12-3/TRBV12-4
d_call: TRBD2
cdr3_aa: CASRFSGRDFYEQYF
cdr3_nt: TGTGCCAGCAGATTTAGCGGGAGGGACTTCTACGAGCAGTACTTC

j_call: TRBJ1-3
clone_size: few
v_call: TRBV20-1
d_call: NA
cdr3_aa: CSATNQIHSGNTIYF
cdr3_nt: TGCAGTGCTACCAATCAGATACACTCTGGAAACACCATATATTTT

j_call: TRBJ2-3
clone_size: few
v_call: TRBV5-5
d_call: NA
cdr3_aa: CASGEGGTDTQYF
cdr3_nt: TGTGCCAGCGGAGAGGGAGGCACAGATACGCAGTATTTT

j_call: TRBJ1-4
clone_size: many
v_call: TRBV20-1
d_call: NA
cdr3_aa: CSACDPGKKKLFF
cdr3_nt: TGCAGTGCTTGCGACCCGGGGAAGAAAAAACTGTTTTTT

j_call: TRBJ2-3
clone_size: many
v_call: TRBV20-1
d_call: TRBD2
cdr3_aa: CSVPTSGRDTQYF
cdr3_nt: TGCAGTGTCCCAACTAGCGGGAGAGATACGCAGTATTTT

j_call: TRBJ2-3
clone_size: many
v_call: TRBV20-1
d_call: TRBD2
cdr3_aa: CSARDASGGPFTDTQYF
cdr3_nt: TGCAGTGCTAGAGATGCGTCGGGAGGGCCGTTCACAGATACGCAGTATTTT

j_call: TRBJ2-5
clone_size: many
v_call: TRBV6-2/TRBV6-3
d_call: NA
cdr3_aa: CASSYLETQYF
cdr3_nt: TGTGCCAGCAGTTACCTGGAGACCCAGTACTTC

j_call: TRBJ2-1
clone_size: NA
v_call: TRBV12-3/TRBV12-4
d_call: TRBD1
cdr3_aa: CASSRDRDRTYNEQFF
cdr3_nt: TGTGCCAGCAGTCGTGACCGGGACAGGACCTACAATGAGCAGTTCTTC

j_call: TRBJ2-1
clone_size: few
v_call: TRBV20-1
d_call: NA
cdr3_aa: CSASRLGGRNEQFF
cdr3_nt: TGCAGTGCTAGTAGACTGGGGGGGCGCAATGAGCAGTTCTTC

j_call: TRBJ2-5
clone_size: many
v_call: TRBV7-9
d_call: NA
cdr3_aa: CASSGDTWGETQYF
cdr3_nt: TGTGCCAGCAGCGGGGACACTTGGGGAGAGACCCAGTACTTC

j_call: TRBJ2-1
clone_size: many
v_call: TRBV20-1
d_call: NA
cdr3_aa: CSARDTSRGEQFF
cdr3_nt: TGCAGTGCTAGAGATACTAGCCGGGGAGAGCAGTTCTTC

j_call: TRBJ1-3
clone_size: few
v_call: TRBV29-1
d_call: NA
cdr3_aa: CSVAGESGNTIYF
cdr3_nt: TGCAGCGTTGCAGGGGAGTCTGGAAACACCATATATTTT

j_call: TRBJ2-3
clone_size: many
v_call: TRBV20-1
d_call: NA
cdr3_aa: CSARGGRSASTDTQYF
cdr3_nt: TGCAGTGCTAGAGGGGGGCGGAGTGCTAGCACAGATACGCAGTATTTT